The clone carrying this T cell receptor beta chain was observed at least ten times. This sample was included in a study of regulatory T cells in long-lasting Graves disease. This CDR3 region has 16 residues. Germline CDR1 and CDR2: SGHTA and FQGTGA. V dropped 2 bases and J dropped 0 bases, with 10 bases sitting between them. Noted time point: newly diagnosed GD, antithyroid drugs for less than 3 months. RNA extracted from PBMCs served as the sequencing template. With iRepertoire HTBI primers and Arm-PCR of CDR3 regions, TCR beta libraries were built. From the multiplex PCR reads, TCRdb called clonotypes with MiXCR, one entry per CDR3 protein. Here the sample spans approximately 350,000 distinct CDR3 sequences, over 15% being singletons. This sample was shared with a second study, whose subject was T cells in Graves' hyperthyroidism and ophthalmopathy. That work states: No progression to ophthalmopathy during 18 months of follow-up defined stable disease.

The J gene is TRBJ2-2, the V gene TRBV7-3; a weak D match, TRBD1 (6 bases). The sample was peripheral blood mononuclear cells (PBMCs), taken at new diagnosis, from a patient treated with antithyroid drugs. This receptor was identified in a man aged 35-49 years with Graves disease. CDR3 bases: TGTGCCAGCAGCTTAGTGGGGGCCACGAACACCGGGGAGCTGTTTTTT. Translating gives CASSLVGATNTGELFF.